Each of the 4 T cell receptor beta chains below was sequenced from the same sample in a study of cytomegalovirus exposure and HLA in healthy donors. TCRdb's table, derived via immunoSEQ multiplex PCR, lists solely in-frame clones and lacks some. The data show roughly 140,000 clones, approximately 90% seen once. The source material was PBMCs. These TCRs come from a man between 18 and 29 years old in good health and CMV-seronegative.

This clone has just one count. This chain links TRBV27 with TRBJ2-2; 7 bases line up with TRBD1. V lost 7 bases to trimming and J lost 2 bases; unmatched junction nucleotides: 10. The CDR3 has 16 residues. The germline CDR1 and CDR2 sequences are MNHEY and SMNVEV (reference sequence). CDR3 DNA: TGTGCCAGCACCCGTAGGGGACAGTTTAACACCGGGGAGCTGTTTTTT. Its translation is CASTRRGQFNTGELFF.

The V call is TRBV29-1, the J call TRBJ2-3; 7 positions match TRBD2. Germline values: CDR1 SQVTM, CDR2 ANQGSEA. The CDR3 is 14 amino acids. V lost 6 bases to trimming and J lost 8 bases; unmatched junction nucleotides: 14. The CDR3 loop is CSVGGDAQMGTQYF. The CDR3 DNA follows: TGCAGCGTGGGGGGGGACGCCCAGATGGGTACGCAGTATTTT.

This chain uses TRBV7-9 with TRBJ1-5; D is perhaps TRBD1 (6 bases). The length of the CDR3 is 16 residues. Germline V lookup: CDR1 SEHNR, CDR2 FQNEAQ (reference sequence). V lost 3 bases, J lost 0 bases, and 12 bases lay in between. The CDR3 bases are TGTGCCAGCAGCTTCGGAACAGGGCATAGCAATCAGCCCCAGCATTTT. This encodes CASSFGTGHSNQPQHF.

This chain joins TRBV2 and TRBJ1-4; 7 positions agree with TRBD1. Germline V lookup: CDR1 SNHLY, CDR2 FYNNEI. The CDR3 contains 14 residues. Trimming cost V 6 bases and J 8 bases; bases outside gene matches: 9. CDR3 sequence reads: CASSVTGVGEKLFF. The CDR3 nucleotides read TGTGCCAGCAGCGTCACAGGGGTTGGGGAAAAACTGTTTTTT.